A selection of T cell receptor beta chains follows, all from one sample in a study of cytomegalovirus exposure and HLA in healthy donors. Profiling relied on immunoSEQ multiplex PCR, and the TCRdb table lists in-frame clones only, not all of them. The sample lists around 130,000 clones, around 80% occurring once. The sample was PBMCs. The receptor source for this set is a young woman in good health and CMV-seropositive. Each CDR3 is given with its conserved first and last residue. Each record gives: clone size, V gene, D gene, J gene, CDR3 protein, CDR3 DNA. The D gene is left open where the match is weak. A row's size may be missing; if present it is once, few, many or a size class.

>-|TRBV7-9|-|TRBJ1-4
CASSLVQDIATNEKLFF
TGTGCCAGCAGCTTAGTACAGGACATTGCAACTAATGAAAAACTGTTTTTT
>-|TRBV2|-|TRBJ1-2
CASKGGTINGYTF
TGTGCCAGCAAGGGCGGGACTATCAACGGCTACACCTTC
>few|TRBV5-1|-|TRBJ2-1
CASSLEQGTYNEQFF
TGCGCCAGCAGCTTGGAACAGGGGACTTACAATGAGCAGTTCTTC
>-|TRBV7-6|TRBD2|TRBJ2-5
CASSPSGDHQETQYF
TGTGCCAGCAGTCCTAGCGGAGACCACCAAGAGACCCAGTACTTC
>-|TRBV18|-|TRBJ2-3
CASSPGRGSPLSTDTQYF
TGTGCCAGCTCACCCGGCAGGGGCTCACCCCTGAGCACAGATACGCAGTATTTT
>-|TRBV6-1|-|TRBJ1-2
CATNRVEGGYTF
TGTGCCACCAACAGGGTTGAAGGAGGCTACACCTTC
>-|TRBV7-7|TRBD2|TRBJ2-2
CASSLVGTSGGGELFF
TGTGCTAGCAGCTTAGTAGGGACTAGCGGAGGCGGGGAGCTGTTTTTT
>-|TRBV29-1|TRBD1|TRBJ2-2
CSDTETGADPGELFF
TGCAGCGATACCGAGACAGGGGCGGATCCCGGGGAGCTGTTTTTT
>few|TRBV5-5|-|TRBJ2-3
CASSFPGTDTQYF
TGTGCCAGCAGCTTCCCCGGCACAGATACGCAGTATTTT
>-|TRBV7-2|-|TRBJ2-7
CASSFSAGSSYEQYF
TGTGCCAGCAGCTTTTCCGCGGGGAGCTCCTACGAGCAGTACTTC
>-|TRBV9|-|TRBJ2-1
CASSVSGNEQFF
TGTGCCAGCAGCGTATCCGGGAATGAGCAGTTCTTC
>few|TRBV6-1|-|TRBJ2-5
CASSEKEDYRALKYF
TGTGCCAGCAGTGAAAAGGAGGATTACCGGGCCCTAAAATACTTC
>-|TRBV14|TRBD1|TRBJ2-1
CASSLDRGNEQFF
TGTGCCAGCAGCCTCGACAGGGGCAATGAGCAGTTCTTC
>-|TRBV6-1|TRBD1|TRBJ1-2
CASRVRGPNYGYTF
TGTGCCAGCAGGGTCAGGGGGCCTAACTATGGCTACACCTTC
>-|TRBV11-2|-|TRBJ2-2
CASSSPIGTPNTGELFF
TGTGCCAGCAGCTCCCCGATAGGGACTCCGAACACCGGGGAGCTGTTTTTT
>-|TRBV6-6|TRBD1|TRBJ2-7
CASIPTGQGGEQYF
TGTGCCAGCATCCCGACGGGACAGGGAGGCGAGCAGTACTTC